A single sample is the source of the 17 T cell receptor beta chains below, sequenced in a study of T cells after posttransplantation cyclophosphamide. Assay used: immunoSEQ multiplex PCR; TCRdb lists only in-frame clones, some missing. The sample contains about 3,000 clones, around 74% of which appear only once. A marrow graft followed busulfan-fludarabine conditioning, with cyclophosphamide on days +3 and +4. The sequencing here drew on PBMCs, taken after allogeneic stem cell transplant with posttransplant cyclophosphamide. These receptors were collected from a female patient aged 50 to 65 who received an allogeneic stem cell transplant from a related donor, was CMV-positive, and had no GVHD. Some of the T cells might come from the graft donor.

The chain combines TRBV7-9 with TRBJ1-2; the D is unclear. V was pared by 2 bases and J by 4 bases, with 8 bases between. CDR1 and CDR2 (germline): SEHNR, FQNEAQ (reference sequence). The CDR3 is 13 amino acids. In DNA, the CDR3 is TGTGCCAGCAGCTTAATGTCCGGCTATGGCTACACCTTC. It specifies CASSLMSGYGYTF.

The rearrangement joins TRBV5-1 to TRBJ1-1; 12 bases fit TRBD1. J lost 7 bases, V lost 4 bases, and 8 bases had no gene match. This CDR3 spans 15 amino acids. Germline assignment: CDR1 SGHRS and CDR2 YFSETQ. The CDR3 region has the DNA TGCGCCAGCAGCCGGGGGGACAGGGGGCTCGGTGAAGCTTTCTTT. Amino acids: CASSRGDRGLGEAFF.

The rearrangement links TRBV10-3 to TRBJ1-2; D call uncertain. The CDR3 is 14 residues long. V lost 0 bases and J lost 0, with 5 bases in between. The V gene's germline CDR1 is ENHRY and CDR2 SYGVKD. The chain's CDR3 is CAISESAANYGYTF. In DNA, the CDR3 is TGTGCCATCAGTGAGTCGGCAGCTAACTATGGCTACACCTTC.

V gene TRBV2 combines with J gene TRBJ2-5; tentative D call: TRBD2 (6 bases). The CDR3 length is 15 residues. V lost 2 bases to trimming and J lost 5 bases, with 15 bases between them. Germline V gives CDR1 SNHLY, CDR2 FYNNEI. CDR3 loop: CASSEIGTSSETQYF. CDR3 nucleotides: TGTGCCAGCAGTGAAATAGGCACTAGCTCTGAGACCCAGTACTTC. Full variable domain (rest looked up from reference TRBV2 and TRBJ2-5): EPEVTQTPSHQVTQMGQEVILRCVPISNHLYFYWYRQILGQKVEFLVSFYNNEISEKSEIFDDQFSVERPDGSNFTLKIRSTKLEDSAMYFCASSEIGTSSETQYFGPGTRLLVL.

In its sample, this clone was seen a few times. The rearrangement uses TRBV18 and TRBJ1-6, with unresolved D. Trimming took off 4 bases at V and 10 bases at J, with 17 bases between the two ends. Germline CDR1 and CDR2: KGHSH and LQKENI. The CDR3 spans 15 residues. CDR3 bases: TGTGCCAGCTCACTCGGGAAGGGAGAGAGATCACCCCTCCACTTT. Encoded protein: CASSLGKGERSPLHF.

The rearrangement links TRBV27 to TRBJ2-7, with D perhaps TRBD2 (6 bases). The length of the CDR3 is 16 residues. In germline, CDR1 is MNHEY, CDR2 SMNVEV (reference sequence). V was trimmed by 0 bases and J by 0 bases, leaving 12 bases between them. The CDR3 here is CASSLSSASASYEQYF. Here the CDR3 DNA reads TGTGCCAGCAGTTTATCGTCGGCTAGCGCCTCCTACGAGCAGTACTTC.

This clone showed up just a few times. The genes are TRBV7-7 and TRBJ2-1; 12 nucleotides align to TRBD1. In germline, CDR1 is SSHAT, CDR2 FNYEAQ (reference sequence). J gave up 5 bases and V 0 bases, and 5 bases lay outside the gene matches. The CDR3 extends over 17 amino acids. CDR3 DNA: TGTGCCAGCAGCTTAGCCCCGGGACAGGGGGCCAACAATGAGCAGTTCTTC. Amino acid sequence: CASSLAPGQGANNEQFF.

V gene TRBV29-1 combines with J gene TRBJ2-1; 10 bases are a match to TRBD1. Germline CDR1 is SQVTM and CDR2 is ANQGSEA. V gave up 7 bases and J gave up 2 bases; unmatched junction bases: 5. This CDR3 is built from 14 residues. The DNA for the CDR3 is TGCAGCGCCCCGGGACAGGGGACCTACAATGAGCAGTTCTTC. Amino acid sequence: CSAPGQGTYNEQFF.

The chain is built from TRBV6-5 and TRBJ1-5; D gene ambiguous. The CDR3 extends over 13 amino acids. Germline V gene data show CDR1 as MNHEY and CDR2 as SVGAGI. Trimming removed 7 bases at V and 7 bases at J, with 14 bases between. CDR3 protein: CASKKKQFQPQHF. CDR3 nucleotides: TGTGCCAGCAAAAAAAAACAGTTCCAGCCCCAGCATTTT.

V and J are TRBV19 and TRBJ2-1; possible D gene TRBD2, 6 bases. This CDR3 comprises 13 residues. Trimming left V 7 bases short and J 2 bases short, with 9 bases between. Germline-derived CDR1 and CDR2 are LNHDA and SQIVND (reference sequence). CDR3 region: CASTPGAYNEQFF. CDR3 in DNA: TGTGCCAGTACGCCGGGGGCCTACAATGAGCAGTTCTTC.

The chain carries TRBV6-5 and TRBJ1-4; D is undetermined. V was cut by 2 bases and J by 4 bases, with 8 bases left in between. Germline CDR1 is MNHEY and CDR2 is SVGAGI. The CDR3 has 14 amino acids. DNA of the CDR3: TGTGCCAGCAGTTACGCCGGGGATAATGAAAAACTGTTTTTT. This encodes CASSYAGDNEKLFF.

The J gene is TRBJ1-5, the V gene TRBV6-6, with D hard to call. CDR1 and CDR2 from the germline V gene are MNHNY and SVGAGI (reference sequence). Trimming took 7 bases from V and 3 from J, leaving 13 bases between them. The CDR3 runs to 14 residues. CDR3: CASKLPPPNQPQHF. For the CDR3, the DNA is TGTGCCAGCAAGCTTCCGCCCCCCAATCAGCCCCAGCATTTT.

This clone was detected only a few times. The CDR3 is CASSPLAGTSGRSAGELFF. The CDR3 nucleotides are TGTGCCAGCTCACCCCTCGCCGGGACTAGCGGGAGGTCAGCCGGGGAGCTGTTTTTT. The chain employs TRBV18 and TRBJ2-2; TRBD2 matches 15 bases. Trimming removed 3 bases from V and 6 bases from J; junction bases left unmatched: 11. Germline V CDR1 and CDR2: KGHSH, LQKENI. CDR3 length: 19 residues.

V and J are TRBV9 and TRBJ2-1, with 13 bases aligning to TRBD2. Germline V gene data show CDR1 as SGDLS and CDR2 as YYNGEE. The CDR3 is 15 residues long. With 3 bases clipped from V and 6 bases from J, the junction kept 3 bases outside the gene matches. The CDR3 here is CASSARTSGGNEQFF. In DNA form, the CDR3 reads TGTGCCAGCAGCGCCCGGACTAGCGGGGGCAATGAGCAGTTCTTC.

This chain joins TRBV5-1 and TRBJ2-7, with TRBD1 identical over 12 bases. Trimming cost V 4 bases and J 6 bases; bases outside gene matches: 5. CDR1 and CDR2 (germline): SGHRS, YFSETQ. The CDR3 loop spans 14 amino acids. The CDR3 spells CASSLPGQGAEQYF. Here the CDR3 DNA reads TGCGCCAGCAGCCTCCCGGGACAGGGGGCCGAGCAGTACTTC.

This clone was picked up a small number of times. The CDR3 here is CAAGDRSKGDEKLFF. CDR3 sequence (DNA): TGTGCCGCCGGGGACAGAAGTAAAGGGGATGAAAAACTGTTTTTT. The chain couples TRBV10-3 to TRBJ1-4, with 7 bases identical to TRBD1. V shed 11 bases, J shed 6 bases, and the junction held 15 bases outside the gene matches. The CDR3 covers 15 residues. Per germline, CDR1 ENHRY and CDR2 SYGVKD.

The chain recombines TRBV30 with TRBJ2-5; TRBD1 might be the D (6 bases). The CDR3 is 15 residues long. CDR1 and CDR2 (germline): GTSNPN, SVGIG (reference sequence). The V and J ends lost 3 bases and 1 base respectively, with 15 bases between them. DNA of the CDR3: TGTGCCTGGAGCGAGGGGGATACCGCCCAAGAGACCCAGTACTTC. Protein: CAWSEGDTAQETQYF. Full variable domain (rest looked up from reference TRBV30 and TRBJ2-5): SQTIHQWPATLVQPVGSPLSLECTVEGTSNPNLYWYRQAAGRGLQLLFYSVGIGQISSEVPQNLSASRPQDRQFILSSKKLLLSDSGFYLCAWSEGDTAQETQYFGPGTRLLVL.